This T cell receptor (beta chain) was sequenced during a study of Tregs in tolerant kidney transplant recipients. This CDR3 contains 14 residues. Trimming took off 5 bases at V and 4 bases at J, with 15 bases between the two ends. Germline CDR1 SGHAT, CDR2 FQNNGV. Here immunoSEQ multiplex PCR was the method, and the copy in TCRdb shows in-frame clones only, minus some. The data show some 240,000 clones, approximately 84% seen once. The sequence derives from a human donor in good health. Input material: CD4+ T cells from blood. The chain combines TRBV11-2 with TRBJ2-7; D possibly uses TRBD1 or TRBD2 (5 bases each). CDR3 loop: CASSPRDGRYEQYF. For the CDR3, the DNA is TGTGCCAGCAGCCCGAGGGACGGCAGATACGAGCAGTACTTC.